A single sample gave rise to the 17 T cell receptor beta chains below, sequenced in a study of T cells in Graves' hyperthyroidism and ophthalmopathy. It was RNA transcripts that yielded the amplified TCR beta CDR3 regions. RT-PCR in the first round (using the HTBI primer set) targeted the TCR CDR3. TCRdb re-derived calls from the multiplex PCR reads in MiXCR, one entry per CDR3 protein. This table has some 770,000 distinct CDR3 sequences, about a sixth appearing once. Sequencing was done on a sample of blood. These receptors were taken from a man between 18 and 29 years old with Graves' hyperthyroidism.

The chain carries TRBV3-1 and TRBJ2-1, with no clear D. Trimming removed 0 bases at V and 9 bases at J, with 12 bases between. The CDR3 loop spans 14 amino acids. Germline V lookup: CDR1 LGHDT, CDR2 YNNKEL (reference sequence). The CDR3 spells CASSQDGTEIEQFF. CDR3 DNA sequence: TGTGCCAGCAGCCAAGATGGAACGGAGATTGAGCAGTTCTTC.

The table lists this clonotype with a few counts. V and J are TRBV12-3 or TRBV12-4 and TRBJ1-4; D is unresolved. The CDR3 sequence is 11 residues long. The V end was cut by 4 bases, the J end by 5 bases, with 2 bases between. The CDR3 region has the DNA TGTGCCAGCAGTTGGAATGAAAAACTGTTTTTT. Translating gives CASSWNEKLFF.

This clonotype was recorded at least ten times. The chain recombines TRBV2 with TRBJ2-1; the D is unclear. The CDR3 spans 15 residues. Germline lookup yields CDR1 SNHLY and CDR2 FYNNEI. The V and J ends lost 7 bases and 6 bases respectively, with 19 bases between them. CDR3 sequence (DNA): TGTGCCAGCAAGACGGAGTTTGTTGACCTCAATGAGCAGTTCTTC. The encoded protein is CASKTEFVDLNEQFF.

This clonotype was picked up one time. Given a much more abundant clone one base away, this may be a read error. The rearrangement uses TRBV2 and TRBJ1-2; TRBD1 is a possible D gene (5 bases). Germline lookup yields CDR1 SNHLY and CDR2 FYNNEI. CDR3 length equals 13 residues. The CDR3, as DNA: TGTGCCGGCAGCGGGGGTTGGGACTATGGCTACACCTTC. This encodes CAGSGGWDYGYTF.

The sample holds a few counts of this clonotype. The rearrangement links TRBV27 to TRBJ1-5; D uncertain. Trimming removed 3 bases from V and 0 bases from J, with 9 bases in between. Germline V gives CDR1 MNHEY, CDR2 SMNVEV (reference sequence). CDR3 length: 15 residues. In DNA, the CDR3 is TGTGCCAGCAGTTTCAGCTTTTATAGCAATCAGCCCCAGCATTTT. It translates to CASSFSFYSNQPQHF.

This clonotype was counted between two and nine times. V gene TRBV2 combines with J gene TRBJ2-7; D is unclear. Trimming left V 7 bases short and J 3 bases short, with 19 bases between. This CDR3 has 15 amino acids. Germline CDR1 is SNHLY and CDR2 is FYNNEI. CDR3 residues: CASTPDTVRIYEQYF. As DNA, the CDR3 is TGTGCCAGCACCCCCGACACCGTTCGGATCTACGAGCAGTACTTC.

The chain is built from TRBV6-1 and TRBJ1-4; the match to TRBD1 covers 11 bases. The CDR3 runs 16 residues. Germline assignment: CDR1 MNHNS and CDR2 SASEGT. Trimming took 5 bases from V and 7 from J; bases not matched to a gene: 9. The DNA for the CDR3 is TGTGCCAGCAGTCCTTTTCGGGGGACAGGGGGTGAAAAACTGTTTTTT. Translating gives CASSPFRGTGGEKLFF.

The table lists this clonotype with many counts. The chain is built from TRBV28 and TRBJ2-2; 7 bases align to TRBD1. With 7 bases clipped from V and 0 bases from J, the junction kept 5 bases outside the gene matches. Germline V gene lookup returns CDR1 MDHEN and CDR2 SYDVKM. The CDR3 is made up of 15 amino acids. This CDR3 is CASNLGTANTGELFF. CDR3 in DNA: TGTGCCAGCAACCTCGGGACAGCGAACACCGGGGAGCTGTTTTTT.

This clonotype has just one count. With a much larger clone just one base away, this may be a read error. The rearrangement joins TRBV12-3 or TRBV12-4 to TRBJ2-3, with D maybe TRBD2 (5 bases). V was shortened by 8 bases and J by 4 bases, with 16 bases between the two germline ends. This CDR3 spans 14 amino acids. The CDR3 sequence is CASHLARAADTQYF. In DNA, the CDR3 is TGTGCCAGCCATTTAGCGAGAGCCGCAGATACGCAGTATTTT.

In this sample, this clonotype turned up a few times. The chain joins TRBV7-2 to TRBJ1-3; no definite D call. V gave up 0 bases and J gave up 0 bases, with 18 bases separating them. This CDR3 region has 19 residues. Germline CDR1 reads SGHTA; CDR2 reads FQGNSA. The DNA of the CDR3 is TGTGCCAGCAGCTTAGCGGCTGGCAGGTTGGACTACTCTGGAAACACCATATATTTT. Protein: CASSLAAGRLDYSGNTIYF.

There are many counts of this clonotype. V is TRBV28 and J is TRBJ2-1; unclear D gene. V shed 6 bases and J shed 2 bases, with 14 bases lying between them. The CDR3 sequence is 15 residues long. CDR1 is MDHEN and CDR2 is SYDVKM in the germline V gene. The CDR3 DNA is TGTGCCAGCAGCCGTCTTGGGGTTGCCTACAATGAGCAGTTCTTC. This translates into CASSRLGVAYNEQFF.

A few counts support this clonotype. The V gene is TRBV29-1, the J gene TRBJ1-1, with D possibly TRBD1 on 6 matching bases. This CDR3 is built from 11 residues. Germline V gene lookup returns CDR1 SQVTM and CDR2 ANQGSEA. V was shortened by 6 bases and J by 11 bases, with 16 bases between the two germline ends. This chain's CDR3 is CSVRQASRAFF. The DNA for the CDR3 is TGCAGCGTCCGACAGGCCTCAAGGGCTTTCTTT.

This clonotype was counted only a few times. The V gene is TRBV30, the J gene TRBJ2-7; D is uncertain. V gave up 8 bases and J gave up 2 bases, with 10 bases separating them. In germline, CDR1 is GTSNPN, CDR2 SVGIG (reference sequence). The CDR3 sequence is 11 residues long. CDR3 nucleotides: TGTGCCGGAGCTTATACCTACGAGCAGTACTTC. Protein sequence: CAGAYTYEQYF.

V is TRBV7-9 and J is TRBJ2-2; unclear D gene. This CDR3 has 15 amino acids. Deletions cut 0 bases from V and 6 bases from J, with 11 bases between. Per the germline V gene, CDR1 is SEHNR and CDR2 is FQNEAQ (reference sequence). The CDR3 coding sequence is TGTGCCAGCAGCTTAGCCGCCGACGTCTCCGGGGAGCTGTTTTTT. Amino acids: CASSLAADVSGELFF.

Comments on this clonotype: Just one base apart from a much larger clone, this may be a read error. The chain couples TRBV29-1 to TRBJ2-3; 9 bases map to TRBD2. The CDR3 totals 12 residues. Germline V lookup: CDR1 SQVTM, CDR2 ANQGSEA. CDR3 nucleotide sequence: TGCAGCGCCGTGGCGGGAGGGGATATGCAGTATTTT. Its protein is CSAVAGGDMQYF.

This clonotype was detected a few times. The genes are TRBV29-1 and TRBJ1-2; 7 bases are a match to TRBD1. CDR3 length: 16 amino acids. V lost 0 bases, J lost 1 base, and 8 bases stayed unmatched. Germline values: CDR1 SQVTM, CDR2 ANQGSEA. In nucleotides, the CDR3 is TGCAGCGTTGAAGATGTGAGGACAGGTGGTAACTATGGCTACACCTTC. Translation: CSVEDVRTGGNYGYTF.

This clonotype was seen a handful of times. The gene calls are TRBV7-2 and TRBJ2-1; D possibly uses TRBD1 or TRBD2 (5 bases each). V lost 3 bases and J 15 bases, leaving 18 bases between the germline ends. Germline lookup yields CDR1 SGHTA and CDR2 FQGNSA. This CDR3 has 13 amino acids. The CDR3 reads CASSFGTAERLFF. The CDR3 DNA reads as TGTGCCAGCAGCTTCGGGACGGCCGAGAGGCTGTTCTTC.